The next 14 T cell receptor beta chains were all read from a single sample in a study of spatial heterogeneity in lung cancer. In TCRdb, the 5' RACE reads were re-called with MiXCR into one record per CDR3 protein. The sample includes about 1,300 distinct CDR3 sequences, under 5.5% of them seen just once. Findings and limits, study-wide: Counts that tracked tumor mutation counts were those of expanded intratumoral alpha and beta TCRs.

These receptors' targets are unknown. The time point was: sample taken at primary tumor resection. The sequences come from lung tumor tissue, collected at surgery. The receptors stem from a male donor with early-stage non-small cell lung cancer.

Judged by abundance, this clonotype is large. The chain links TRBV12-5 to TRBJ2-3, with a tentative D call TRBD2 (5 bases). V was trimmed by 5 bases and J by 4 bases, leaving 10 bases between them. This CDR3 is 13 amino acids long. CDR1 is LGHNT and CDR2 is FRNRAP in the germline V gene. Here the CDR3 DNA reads TGTGCTAGTGGTCCCAGCGGTGCAGATACGCAGTATTTT. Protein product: CASGPSGADTQYF.

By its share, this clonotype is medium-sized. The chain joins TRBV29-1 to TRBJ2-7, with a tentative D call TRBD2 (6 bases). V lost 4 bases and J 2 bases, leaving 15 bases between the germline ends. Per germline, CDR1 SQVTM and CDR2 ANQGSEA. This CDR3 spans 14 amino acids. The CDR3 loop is CSVAGGTTTYEQYF. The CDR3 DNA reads TGCAGCGTTGCGGGCGGGACCACCACCTACGAGCAGTACTTC.

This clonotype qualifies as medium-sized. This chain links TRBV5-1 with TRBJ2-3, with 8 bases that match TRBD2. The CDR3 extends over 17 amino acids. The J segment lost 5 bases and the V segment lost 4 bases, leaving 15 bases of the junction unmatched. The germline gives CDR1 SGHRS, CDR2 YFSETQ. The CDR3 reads CASSHLSTSARGDTQYF. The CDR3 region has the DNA TGCGCCAGCAGCCACCTTTCGACTAGCGCGAGGGGAGATACGCAGTATTTT.

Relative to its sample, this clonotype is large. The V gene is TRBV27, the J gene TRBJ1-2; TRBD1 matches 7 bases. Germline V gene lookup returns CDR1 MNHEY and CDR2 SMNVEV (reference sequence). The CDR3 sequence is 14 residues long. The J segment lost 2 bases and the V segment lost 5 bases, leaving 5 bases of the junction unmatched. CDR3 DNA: TGTGCCAGCAGTATAACAGGGGCCAACTATGGCTACACCTTC. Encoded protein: CASSITGANYGYTF.

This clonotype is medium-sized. The CDR3 spells CASSLNGRGQETQYF. The CDR3, as DNA: TGTGCCAGCAGTTTAAACGGCCGCGGTCAAGAGACCCAGTACTTC. This chain connects TRBV27 to TRBJ2-5, with D uncertain. V dropped 2 bases and J dropped 2 bases, with 12 bases sitting between them. This CDR3 is 15 amino acids long. The germline gives CDR1 MNHEY, CDR2 SMNVEV (reference sequence).

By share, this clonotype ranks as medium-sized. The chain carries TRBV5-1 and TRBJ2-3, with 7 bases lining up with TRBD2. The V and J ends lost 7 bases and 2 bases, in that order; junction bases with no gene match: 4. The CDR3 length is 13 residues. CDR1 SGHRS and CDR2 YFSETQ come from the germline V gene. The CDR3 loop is CASSGLFTDTQYF. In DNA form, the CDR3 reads TGCGCCAGCTCGGGACTATTCACAGATACGCAGTATTTT.

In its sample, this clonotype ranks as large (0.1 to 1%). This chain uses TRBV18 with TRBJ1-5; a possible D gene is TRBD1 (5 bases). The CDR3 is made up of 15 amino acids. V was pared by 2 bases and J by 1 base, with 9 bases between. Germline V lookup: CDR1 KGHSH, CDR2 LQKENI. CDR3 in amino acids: CASSPGTGSNQPQHF. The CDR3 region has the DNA TGTGCCAGCTCACCAGGGACCGGGAGCAATCAGCCCCAGCATTTT.

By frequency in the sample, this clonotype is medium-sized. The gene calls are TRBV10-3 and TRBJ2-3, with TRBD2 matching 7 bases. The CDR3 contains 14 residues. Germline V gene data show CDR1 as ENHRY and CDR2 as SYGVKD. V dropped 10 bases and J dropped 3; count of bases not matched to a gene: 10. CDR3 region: CATGGQGGTDTQYF. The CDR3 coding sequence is TGTGCCACCGGCGGGCAGGGAGGGACAGATACGCAGTATTTT.

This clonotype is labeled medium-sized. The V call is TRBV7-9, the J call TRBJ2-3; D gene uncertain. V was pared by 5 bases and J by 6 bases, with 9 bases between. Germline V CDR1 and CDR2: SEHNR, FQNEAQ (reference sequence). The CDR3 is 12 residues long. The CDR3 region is CASSPQMDTQYF. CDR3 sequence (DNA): TGTGCCAGCAGCCCACAGATGGATACGCAGTATTTT.

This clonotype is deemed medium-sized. CDR3 nucleotides: TGTGCCAGCAGGTCCCGACAGGGATACACCGGGGAGCTGTTTTTT. Its translation is CASRSRQGYTGELFF. The chain is built from TRBV3-1 and TRBJ2-2; 7 positions agree with TRBD1. The germline gives CDR1 LGHDT, CDR2 YNNKEL (reference sequence). Losses at the gene ends were 6 bases for V and 3 bases for J; bases not matched to a gene: 7. The CDR3 runs to 15 residues.

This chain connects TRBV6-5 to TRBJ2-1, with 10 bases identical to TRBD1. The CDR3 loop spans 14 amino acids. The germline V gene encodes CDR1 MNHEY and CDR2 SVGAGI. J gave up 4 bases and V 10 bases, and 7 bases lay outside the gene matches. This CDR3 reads CAISDRGTYNEQFF. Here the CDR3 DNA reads TGTGCCATTTCGGACAGGGGGACGTACAATGAGCAGTTCTTC.

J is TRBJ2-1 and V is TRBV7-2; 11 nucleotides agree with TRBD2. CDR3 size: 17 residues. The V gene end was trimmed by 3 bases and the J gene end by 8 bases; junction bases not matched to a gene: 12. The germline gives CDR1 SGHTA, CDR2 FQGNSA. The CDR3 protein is CASSFRDLAGGYYEQFF. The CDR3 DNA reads TGTGCCAGCAGCTTCCGGGACTTAGCGGGAGGGTACTATGAGCAGTTCTTC.

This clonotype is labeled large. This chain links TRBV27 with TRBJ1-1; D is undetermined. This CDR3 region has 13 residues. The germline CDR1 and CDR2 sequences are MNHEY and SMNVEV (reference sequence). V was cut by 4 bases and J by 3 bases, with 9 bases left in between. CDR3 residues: CASSSDGYTEAFF. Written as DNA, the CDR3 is TGTGCCAGCAGTTCCGACGGATACACTGAAGCTTTCTTT.

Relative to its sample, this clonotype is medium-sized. The chain's CDR3 is CASSQTGYNEQFF. The CDR3 bases are TGTGCCAGCTCCCAAACAGGGTACAATGAGCAGTTCTTC. V and J are TRBV18 and TRBJ2-1; D may be TRBD1 (6 bases). The CDR3 has 13 amino acids. V lost 6 bases and J 4 bases, leaving 10 bases between the germline ends. Germline lookup yields CDR1 KGHSH and CDR2 LQKENI.